This T cell receptor beta chain was documented in a study of T cell repertoires in cytomegalovirus infection. Study overall: Indications of both CMV infection and matching HLA type were provided by public TCR beta signatures.

On this clonotype: Its antigen is as yet unknown.

CDR3 size: 15 residues. V shed 5 bases and J shed 1 base, with 15 bases lying between them. Germline loops: CDR1 MDHEN, CDR2 SYDVKM. Notes on the study in general: Individuals carrying CMV plus the relevant HLA were identified by cumulative frequency of public TCR beta families. The study found HLA-C-restricted CMV-specific TCR beta clonotypes dominating the ex vivo response.

TCRdb recomputed calls from the reads with MiXCR, one row per CDR3 protein. The sample holds about 740,000 distinct CDR3 sequences; 35% are singletons and the top ten take 2.5% to 3%. Source material: PBMCs. This sequence was found in a human donor in good health (CMV status not recorded). Some clones in this sample may be carry-over from other donors' samples. The V gene is TRBV28, the J gene TRBJ2-7, with D possibly matching TRBD2 (6 bases). CDR3 in amino acids: CASSGRPRGSYEQYF. The CDR3 nucleotides are TGTGCCAGCAGTGGCCGGCCTCGGGGGTCCTACGAGCAGTACTTC.